These T cell receptor beta chains were read from a single sample in a study of metastatic and nonmetastatic thyroid tumors. TCRdb re-clonotyped the PCR reads via MiXCR. The top ten clones hold around 4% of a sample with approximately 58,000 clones, more than 20% of them seen once. The sequenced sample was blood. Receptor source: a female donor with papillary thyroid cancer or a benign thyroid nodule (not recorded which). Some clones in this sample may be carry-over from other donors' samples. The CDR3 runs from the conserved cysteine through the conserved F or W. A D gene is named only where the DNA matches it firmly. Size tells how often a clone was seen (once, few, many) or the class of an expanded clone, and some rows leave it out.

TRBV20-1,13,TRBJ1-3,NA,many,TGCAGTGCTAGCGGGGGGGCTGGAAACACCATATATTTT,CSASGGAGNTIYF
TRBV6-1,15,TRBJ1-2,NA,many,TGTGCCAGCAGTGATGGACGAGGACTGCTCTATGGCTACACCTTC,CASSDGRGLLYGYTF
TRBV19,15,TRBJ2-1,NA,many,TGTGCCAGTAGTATTAGCAGCGGAGACTACAATGAGCAGTTCTTC,CASSISSGDYNEQFF
TRBV19,15,TRBJ2-2,NA,many,TGTGCCAGTAGTAGGGTGGCGTTGAACACCGGGGAGCTGTTTTTT,CASSRVALNTGELFF
TRBV18,14,TRBJ2-5,TRBD1,many,TGTGCCAGCTCACCACTGGACAGGGAAGAGACCCAGTACTTC,CASSPLDREETQYF
TRBV5-1,16,TRBJ2-7,NA,NA,TGCTCCAGCAGCTTAACCGGGGGGACAGCCACCTACGAGCAGTACTTC,CSSSLTGGTATYEQYF
TRBV4-1,17,TRBJ2-1,TRBD2,many,TGCGCCAGCAGCCAAGATAGGGGACTAGCGATCTACAATGAGCAGTTCTTC,CASSQDRGLAIYNEQFF
TRBV7-9,15,TRBJ1-1,TRBD1,many,TGTGCCAGCAGTCCGAACAGGGGTACGAACACTGAAGCTTTCTTT,CASSPNRGTNTEAFF
TRBV5-1,14,TRBJ1-2,NA,many,TGCGCCAGCAGCCCGGGCGGACCGGGACGCCACTACACCTTC,CASSPGGPGRHYTF
TRBV14,18,TRBJ2-7,TRBD2,many,TGTGCCAGCAGCCAAGATTCCCGGGTAGCGGGATGGAAGGGCGAGCAGTACTTC,CASSQDSRVAGWKGEQYF
TRBV11-1,13,TRBJ2-5,NA,many,TGTGCCAGCAGCGGTAGGTTCCAAGAGACCCAGTACTTC,CASSGRFQETQYF
TRBV11-2,13,TRBJ2-7,NA,NA,TGTGCCAGCAGACGGGACTGGGACTACGAGCAGTACTTC,CASRRDWDYEQYF
TRBV2,15,TRBJ2-7,TRBD1,NA,TGTGCCAGCAGTTTTAAGGACCAGGGGGCCTACGAGCAGTACTTC,CASSFKDQGAYEQYF
TRBV4-2,16,TRBJ2-2,TRBD1,NA,TGTGCCAGCAGCCAAGATTTGACAGGGGAGGCCGGGGAGCTGTTTTTT,CASSQDLTGEAGELFF
TRBV10-3,15,TRBJ1-2,TRBD1,NA,TGTGCCATCAGTGAGTGGACAGGGGGCCTCTATGGCTACACCTTC,CAISEWTGGLYGYTF
TRBV27,16,TRBJ2-1,NA,few,TGTGCCAGCATGGCCGAGGAGCCCTCTTACGGTAATGAGCAGTTCTTC,CASMAEEPSYGNEQFF